This T cell receptor beta chain stems from a study of blood T cell repertoires in COVID-19. Looking at the study overall: In each case, the material was cDNA or gDNA derived from T cells, B-cell-depleted T cells, or PBMCs.

Grouping used clinical history reported by participants in a survey and questionnaire. In the original workflow: Amplified reference gene primers provided the basis for estimating nucleated cell counts. The data were produced by immunoSEQ multiplex PCR, yet TCRdb's version contains in-frame clones alone and is incomplete. The V and J calls and clone size are taken from that table; D and trimming were inferred from the DNA. Here the sample spans 150,000 to 200,000 clones, about 77% being singletons. The CDR3 has 13 amino acids. CDR1 SGHTA and CDR2 FQGNSA come from the germline V gene. V shed 4 bases and J shed 3 bases, with 9 bases lying between them.

The sample consisted of PBMCs or T cells enriched from blood (not recorded which). The clonotype was recovered from a woman aged 50 to 60 with acute COVID-19. V is TRBV7-2 and J is TRBJ1-1, with D unclear. The CDR3 sequence: CASSSRVDTEAFF. The CDR3 DNA sequence: TGTGCCAGCAGCTCACGGGTGGACACTGAAGCTTTCTTT.